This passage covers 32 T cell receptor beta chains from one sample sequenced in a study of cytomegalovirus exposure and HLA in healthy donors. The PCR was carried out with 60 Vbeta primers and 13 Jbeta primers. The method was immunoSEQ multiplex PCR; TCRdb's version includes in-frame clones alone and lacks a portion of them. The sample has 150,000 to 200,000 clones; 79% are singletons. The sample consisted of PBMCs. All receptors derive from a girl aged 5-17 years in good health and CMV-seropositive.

The CDR3: CASRGVGSPRETQYF. The DNA of the CDR3 is TGCGCCAGCAGGGGAGTCGGGTCTCCGCGGGAGACCCAGTACTTC. This chain connects TRBV4-1 to TRBJ2-5; a possible D gene is TRBD2 (5 bases). This CDR3 contains 15 residues. The germline V and J ends were trimmed by 6 bases and 5 bases, with 19 bases remaining between them. Per the germline V gene, CDR1 is MGHRA and CDR2 is YSYEKL.

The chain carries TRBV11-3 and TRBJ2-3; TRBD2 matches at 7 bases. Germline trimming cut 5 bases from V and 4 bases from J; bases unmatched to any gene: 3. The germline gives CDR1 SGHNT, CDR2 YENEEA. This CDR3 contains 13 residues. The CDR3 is CASSRTSADTQYF. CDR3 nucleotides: TGTGCCAGCAGCCGAACTAGCGCAGATACGCAGTATTTT.

CDR3 nucleotides: TGTGCCAGCAGCCCCACTACCAGGGCGGAGGGGGCTTTAGAGACCCAGTACTTC. Translating gives CASSPTTRAEGALETQYF. The chain couples TRBV9 to TRBJ2-5; D is possibly TRBD1 (7 bases). The V gene lost 4 bases and the J gene lost 4 bases, with 26 bases spanning the gap. CDR1 is SGDLS, CDR2 YYNGEE, per germline. The CDR3 is 18 residues long.

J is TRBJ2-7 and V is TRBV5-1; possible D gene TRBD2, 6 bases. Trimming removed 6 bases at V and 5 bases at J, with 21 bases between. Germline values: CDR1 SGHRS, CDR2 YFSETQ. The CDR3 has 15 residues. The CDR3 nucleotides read TGCGCCAGCAACCCCGTGGGCTCGGGGGTCAACGAGCAGTACTTC. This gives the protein CASNPVGSGVNEQYF.

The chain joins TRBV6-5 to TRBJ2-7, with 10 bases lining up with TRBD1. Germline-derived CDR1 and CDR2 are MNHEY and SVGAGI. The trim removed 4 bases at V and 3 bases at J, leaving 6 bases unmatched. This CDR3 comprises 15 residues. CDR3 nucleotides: TGTGCCAGCAGTTCCACCGGGACAGGGGTCTACGAGCAGTACTTC. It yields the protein CASSSTGTGVYEQYF.

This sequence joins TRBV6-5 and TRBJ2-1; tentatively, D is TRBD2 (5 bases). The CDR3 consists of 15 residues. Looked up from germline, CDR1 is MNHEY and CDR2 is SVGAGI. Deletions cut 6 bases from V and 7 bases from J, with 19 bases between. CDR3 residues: CASRRAGIKFNEQFF. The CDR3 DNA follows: TGTGCCAGCAGGAGGGCCGGGATTAAATTTAATGAGCAGTTCTTC.

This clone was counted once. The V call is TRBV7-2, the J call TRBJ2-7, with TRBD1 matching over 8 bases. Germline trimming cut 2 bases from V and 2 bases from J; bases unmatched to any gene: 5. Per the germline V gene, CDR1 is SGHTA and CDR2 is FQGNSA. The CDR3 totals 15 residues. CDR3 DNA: TGTGCCAGCAGCTTAAAGGGACAGGTGGCCTACGAGCAGTACTTC. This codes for CASSLKGQVAYEQYF.

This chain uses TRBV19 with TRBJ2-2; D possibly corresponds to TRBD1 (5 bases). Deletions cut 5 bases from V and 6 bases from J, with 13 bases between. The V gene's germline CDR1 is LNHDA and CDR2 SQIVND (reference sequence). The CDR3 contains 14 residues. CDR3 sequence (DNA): TGTGCCAGTAGTGTGAACAGGCAAGCCGGGGAGCTGTTTTTT. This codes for CASSVNRQAGELFF.

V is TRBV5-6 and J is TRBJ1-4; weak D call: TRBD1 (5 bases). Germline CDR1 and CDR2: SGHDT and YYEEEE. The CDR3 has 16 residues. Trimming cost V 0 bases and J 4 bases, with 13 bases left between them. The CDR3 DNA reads TGTGCCAGCAGCTTGGATGAGCAGGGCGGTAATGAAAAACTGTTTTTT. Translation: CASSLDEQGGNEKLFF.

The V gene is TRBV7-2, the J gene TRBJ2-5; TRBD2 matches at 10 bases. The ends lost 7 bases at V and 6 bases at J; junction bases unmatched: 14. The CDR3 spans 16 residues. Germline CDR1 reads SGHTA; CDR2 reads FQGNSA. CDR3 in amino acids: CASNQGISGGRQTQYF. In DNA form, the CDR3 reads TGTGCCAGCAACCAAGGCATTAGCGGGGGGAGGCAGACCCAGTACTTC.

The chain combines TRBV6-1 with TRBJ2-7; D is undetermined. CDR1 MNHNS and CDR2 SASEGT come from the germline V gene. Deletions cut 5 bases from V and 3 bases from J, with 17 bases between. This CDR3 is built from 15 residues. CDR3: CASSFRQLPVYEQYF. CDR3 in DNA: TGTGCCAGCAGTTTCAGGCAACTCCCGGTCTACGAGCAGTACTTC.

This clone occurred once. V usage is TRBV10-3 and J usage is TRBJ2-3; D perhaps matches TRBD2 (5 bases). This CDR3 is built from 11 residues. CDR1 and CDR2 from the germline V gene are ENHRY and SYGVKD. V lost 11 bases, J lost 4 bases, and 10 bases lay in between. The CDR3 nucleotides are TGTGCCGCCGCCGGGGCAGATACGCAGTATTTT. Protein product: CAAAGADTQYF.

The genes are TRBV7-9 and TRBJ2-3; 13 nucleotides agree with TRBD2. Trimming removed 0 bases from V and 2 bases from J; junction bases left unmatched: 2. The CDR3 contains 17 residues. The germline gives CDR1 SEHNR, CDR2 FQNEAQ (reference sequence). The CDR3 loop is CASSLAGTSGVTDTQYF. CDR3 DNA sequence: TGTGCCAGCAGCTTAGCGGGGACTAGCGGGGTCACAGATACGCAGTATTTT.

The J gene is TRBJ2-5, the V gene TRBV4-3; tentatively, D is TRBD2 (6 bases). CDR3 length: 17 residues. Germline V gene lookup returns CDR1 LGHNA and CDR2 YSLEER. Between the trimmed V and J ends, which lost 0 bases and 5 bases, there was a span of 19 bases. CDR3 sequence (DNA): TGCGCCAGCAGCCAAGAACCCTTCTGCGGGGATGGGGAGACCCAGTACTTC. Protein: CASSQEPFCGDGETQYF.

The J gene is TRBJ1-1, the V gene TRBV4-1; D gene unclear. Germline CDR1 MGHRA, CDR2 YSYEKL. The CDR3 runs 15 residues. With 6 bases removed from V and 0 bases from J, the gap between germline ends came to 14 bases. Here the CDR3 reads CASSKLGLLNTEAFF. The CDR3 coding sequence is TGCGCCAGCAGTAAACTAGGGTTGCTGAACACTGAAGCTTTCTTT.

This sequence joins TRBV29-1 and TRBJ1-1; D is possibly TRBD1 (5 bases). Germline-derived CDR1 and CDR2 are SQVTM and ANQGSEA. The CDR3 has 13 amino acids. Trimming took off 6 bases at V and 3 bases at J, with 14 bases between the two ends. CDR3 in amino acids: CSVAGPPYTEAFF. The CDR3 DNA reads TGCAGCGTAGCAGGGCCACCCTACACTGAAGCTTTCTTT.

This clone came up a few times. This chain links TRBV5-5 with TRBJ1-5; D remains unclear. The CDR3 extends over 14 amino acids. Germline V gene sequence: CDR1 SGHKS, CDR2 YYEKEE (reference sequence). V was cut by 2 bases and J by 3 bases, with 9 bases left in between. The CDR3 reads CASSLWSPNQPQHF. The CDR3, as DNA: TGTGCCAGCAGCTTATGGAGTCCCAATCAGCCCCAGCATTTT. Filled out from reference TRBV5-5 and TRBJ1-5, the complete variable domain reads DAGVTQSPTHLIKTRGQQVTLRCSPISGHKSVSWYQQVLGQGPQFIFQYYEKEERGRGNFPDRFSARQFPNYSSELNVNALLLGDSALYLCASSLWSPNQPQHFGDGTRLSIL.

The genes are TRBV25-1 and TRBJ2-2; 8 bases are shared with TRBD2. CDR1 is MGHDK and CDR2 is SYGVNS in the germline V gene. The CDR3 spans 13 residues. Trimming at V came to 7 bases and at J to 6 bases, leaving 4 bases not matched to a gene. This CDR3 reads CASTAGGPGELFF. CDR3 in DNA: TGTGCCAGCACCGCGGGGGGCCCCGGGGAGCTGTTTTTT.

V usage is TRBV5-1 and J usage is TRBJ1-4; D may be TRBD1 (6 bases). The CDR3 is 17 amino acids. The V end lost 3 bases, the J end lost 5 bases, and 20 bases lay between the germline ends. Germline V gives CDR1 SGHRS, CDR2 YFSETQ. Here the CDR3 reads CASSSAGTTGSNEKLFF. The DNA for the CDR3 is TGCGCCAGCAGCTCAGCCGGGACAACCGGATCCAATGAAAAACTGTTTTTT.

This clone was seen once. CDR3 coding DNA: TGCGCCAGCAGCCAAGAGAGGGAGACAGATACGCAGTATTTT. Translating gives CASSQERETDTQYF. This chain joins TRBV4-1 and TRBJ2-3; D is perhaps TRBD2 (5 bases). The germline V gene encodes CDR1 MGHRA and CDR2 YSYEKL. V was pared by 0 bases and J by 3 bases, with 7 bases between. This CDR3 is 14 amino acids long.

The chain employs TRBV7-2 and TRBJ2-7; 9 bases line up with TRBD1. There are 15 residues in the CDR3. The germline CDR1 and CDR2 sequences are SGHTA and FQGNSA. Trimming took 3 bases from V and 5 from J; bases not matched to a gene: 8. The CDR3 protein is CASSFPGTGLNEQYF. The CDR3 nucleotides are TGTGCCAGCAGCTTCCCCGGGACAGGGTTGAACGAGCAGTACTTC.

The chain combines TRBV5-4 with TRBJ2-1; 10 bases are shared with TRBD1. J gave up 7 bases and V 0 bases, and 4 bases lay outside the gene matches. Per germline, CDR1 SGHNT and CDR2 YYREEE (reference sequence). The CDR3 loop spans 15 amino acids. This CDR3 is CASSLGGTGVNEQFF. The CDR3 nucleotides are TGTGCCAGCAGCTTGGGGGGGACAGGGGTGAATGAGCAGTTCTTC.

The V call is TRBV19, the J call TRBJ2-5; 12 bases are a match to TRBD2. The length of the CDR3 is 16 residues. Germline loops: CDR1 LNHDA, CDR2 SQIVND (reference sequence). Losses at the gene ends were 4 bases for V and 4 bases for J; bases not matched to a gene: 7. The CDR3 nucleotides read TGTGCCAGTAGTAGAAGACTAGCGGGGGCCCTAGAGACCCAGTACTTC. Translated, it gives CASSRRLAGALETQYF. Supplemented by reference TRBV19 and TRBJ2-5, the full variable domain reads DGGITQSPKYLFRKEGQNVTLSCEQNLNHDAMYWYRQDPGQGLRLIYYSQIVNDFQKGDIAEGYSVSREKKESFPLTVTSAQKNPTAFYLCASSRRLAGALETQYFGPGTRLLVL.

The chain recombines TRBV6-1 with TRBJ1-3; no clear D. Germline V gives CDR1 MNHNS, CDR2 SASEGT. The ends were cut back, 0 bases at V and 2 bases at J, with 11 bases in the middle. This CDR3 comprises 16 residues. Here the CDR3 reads CASSEAERTAGNTIYF. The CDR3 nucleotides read TGTGCCAGCAGTGAAGCGGAAAGGACTGCTGGAAACACCATATATTTT.

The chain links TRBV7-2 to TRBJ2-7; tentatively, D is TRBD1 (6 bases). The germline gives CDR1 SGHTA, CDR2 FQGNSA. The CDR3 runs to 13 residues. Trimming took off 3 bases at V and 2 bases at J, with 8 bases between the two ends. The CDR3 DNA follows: TGTGCCAGCAGCTTTGGACAGACCTACGAGCAGTACTTC. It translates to CASSFGQTYEQYF.

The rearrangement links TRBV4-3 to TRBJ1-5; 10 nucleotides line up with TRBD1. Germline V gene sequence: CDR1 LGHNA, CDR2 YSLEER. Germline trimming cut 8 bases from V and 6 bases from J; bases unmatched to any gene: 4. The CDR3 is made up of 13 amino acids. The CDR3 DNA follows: TGCGCCAGCGGTGACAGGGGGCTTCAGCCCCAGCATTTT. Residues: CASGDRGLQPQHF.

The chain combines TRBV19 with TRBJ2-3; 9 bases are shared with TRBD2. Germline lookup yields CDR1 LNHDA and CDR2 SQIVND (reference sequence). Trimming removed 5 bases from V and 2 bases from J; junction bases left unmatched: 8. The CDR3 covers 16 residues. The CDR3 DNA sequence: TGTGCCAGTAGTCTCTCTAGCGGGGCGTTCACAGATACGCAGTATTTT. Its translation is CASSLSSGAFTDTQYF.

The CDR3 spells CASSLSRNRGYGYTF. The CDR3 region has the DNA TGTGCCAGCAGTTTATCCCGAAACAGGGGCTATGGCTACACCTTC. J is TRBJ1-2 and V is TRBV27; 7 bases align to TRBD1. CDR3 length: 15 residues. The V and J ends lost 0 bases and 4 bases, in that order; junction bases with no gene match: 5. Germline V lookup: CDR1 MNHEY, CDR2 SMNVEV (reference sequence).

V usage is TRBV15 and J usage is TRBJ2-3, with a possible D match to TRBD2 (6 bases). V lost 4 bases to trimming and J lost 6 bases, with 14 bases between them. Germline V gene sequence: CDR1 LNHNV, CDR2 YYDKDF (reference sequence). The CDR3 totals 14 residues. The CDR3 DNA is TGTGCCACCAGCACGGAGGGTGCCGCCGATACGCAGTATTTT. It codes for CATSTEGAADTQYF.

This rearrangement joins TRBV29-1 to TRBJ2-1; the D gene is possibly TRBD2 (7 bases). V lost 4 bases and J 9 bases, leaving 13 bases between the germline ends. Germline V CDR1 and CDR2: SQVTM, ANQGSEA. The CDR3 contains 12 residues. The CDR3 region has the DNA TGCAGCGTTGGGGGGGGGCACACTGAGCAGTTCTTC. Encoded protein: CSVGGGHTEQFF.

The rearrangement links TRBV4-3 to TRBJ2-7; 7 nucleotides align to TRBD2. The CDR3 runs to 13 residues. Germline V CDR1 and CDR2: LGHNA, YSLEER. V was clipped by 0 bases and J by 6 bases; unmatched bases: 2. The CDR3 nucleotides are TGCGCCAGCAGCCAAGATGGGGAGGGCGAGCAGTACTTC. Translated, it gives CASSQDGEGEQYF.

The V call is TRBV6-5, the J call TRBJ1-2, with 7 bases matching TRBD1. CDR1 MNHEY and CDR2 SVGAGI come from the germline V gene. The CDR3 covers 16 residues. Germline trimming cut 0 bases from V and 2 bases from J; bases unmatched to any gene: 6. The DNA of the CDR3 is TGTGCCAGCAGTTACTCAACAGGGGCCTCAAACTATGGCTACACCTTC. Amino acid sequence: CASSYSTGASNYGYTF.